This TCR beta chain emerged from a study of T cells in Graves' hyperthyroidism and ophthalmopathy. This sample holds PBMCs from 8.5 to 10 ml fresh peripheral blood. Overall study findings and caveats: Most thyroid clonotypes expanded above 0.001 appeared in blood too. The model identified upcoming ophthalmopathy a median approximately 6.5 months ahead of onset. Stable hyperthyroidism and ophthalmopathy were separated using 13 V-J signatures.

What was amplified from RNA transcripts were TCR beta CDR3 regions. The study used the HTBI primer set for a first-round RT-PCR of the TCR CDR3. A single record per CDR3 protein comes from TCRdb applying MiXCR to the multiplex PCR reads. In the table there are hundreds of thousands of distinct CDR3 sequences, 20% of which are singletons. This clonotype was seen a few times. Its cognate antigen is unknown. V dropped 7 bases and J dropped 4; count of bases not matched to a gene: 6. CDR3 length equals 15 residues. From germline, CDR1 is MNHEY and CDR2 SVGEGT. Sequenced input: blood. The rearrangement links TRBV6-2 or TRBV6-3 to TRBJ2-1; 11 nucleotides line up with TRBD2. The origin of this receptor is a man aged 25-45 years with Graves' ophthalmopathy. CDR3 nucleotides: TGTGCCAGCATCTCCGGGACTAGCGGTTACAATGAGCAGTTCTTC. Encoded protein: CASISGTSGYNEQFF.